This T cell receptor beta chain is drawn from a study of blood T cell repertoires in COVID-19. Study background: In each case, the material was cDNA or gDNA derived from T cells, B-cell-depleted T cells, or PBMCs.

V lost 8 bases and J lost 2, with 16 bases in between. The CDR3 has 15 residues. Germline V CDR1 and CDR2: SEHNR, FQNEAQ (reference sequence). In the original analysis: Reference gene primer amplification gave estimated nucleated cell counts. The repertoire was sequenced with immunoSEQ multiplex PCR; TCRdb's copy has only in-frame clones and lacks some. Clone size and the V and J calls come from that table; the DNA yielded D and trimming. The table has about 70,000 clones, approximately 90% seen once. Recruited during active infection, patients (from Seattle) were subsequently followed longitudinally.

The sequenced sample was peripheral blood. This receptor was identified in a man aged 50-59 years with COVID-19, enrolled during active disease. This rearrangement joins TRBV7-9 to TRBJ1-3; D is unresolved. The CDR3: CASGSDSGTGNTIYF. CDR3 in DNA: TGTGCCAGCGGATCCGATTCGGGGACTGGAAACACCATATATTTT.